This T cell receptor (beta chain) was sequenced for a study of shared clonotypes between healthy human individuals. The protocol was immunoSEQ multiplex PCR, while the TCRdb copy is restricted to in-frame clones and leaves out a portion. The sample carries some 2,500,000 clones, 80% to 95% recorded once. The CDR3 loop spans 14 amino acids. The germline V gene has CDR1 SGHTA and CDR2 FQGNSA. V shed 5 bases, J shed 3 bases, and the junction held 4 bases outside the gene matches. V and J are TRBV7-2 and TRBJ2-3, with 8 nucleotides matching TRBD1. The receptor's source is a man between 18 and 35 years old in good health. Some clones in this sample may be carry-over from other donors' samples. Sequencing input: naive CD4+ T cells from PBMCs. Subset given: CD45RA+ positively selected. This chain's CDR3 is CASSGQGLTDTQYF. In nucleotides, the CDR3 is TGTGCCAGCAGCGGACAGGGCTTGACAGATACGCAGTATTTT.